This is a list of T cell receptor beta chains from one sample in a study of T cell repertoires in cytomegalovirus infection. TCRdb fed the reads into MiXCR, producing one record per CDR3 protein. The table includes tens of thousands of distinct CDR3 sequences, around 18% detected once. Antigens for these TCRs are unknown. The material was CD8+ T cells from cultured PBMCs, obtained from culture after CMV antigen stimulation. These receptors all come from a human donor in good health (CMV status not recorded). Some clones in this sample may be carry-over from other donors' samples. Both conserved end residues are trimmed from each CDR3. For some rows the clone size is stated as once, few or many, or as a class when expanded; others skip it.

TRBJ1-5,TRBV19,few,ASSRSTGNQPQH
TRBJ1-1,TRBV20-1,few,SVGDTEAF
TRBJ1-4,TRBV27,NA,ASSGSPSRVGLF
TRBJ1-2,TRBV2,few,ARGGGGYT
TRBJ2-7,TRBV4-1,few,ASSQVDSSYEQY
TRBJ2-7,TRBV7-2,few,ASSVNFGDRVSYEQY
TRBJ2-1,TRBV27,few,ASIPGQGHNEQF
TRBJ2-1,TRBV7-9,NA,ASSPSHNEQF
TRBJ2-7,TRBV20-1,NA,SARAGTDYEQY
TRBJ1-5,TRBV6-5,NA,ASSLTPFPYSNQPQH
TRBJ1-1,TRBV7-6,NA,ASSVKVGGNTEAF
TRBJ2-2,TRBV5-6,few,ASSLTDHTGELF